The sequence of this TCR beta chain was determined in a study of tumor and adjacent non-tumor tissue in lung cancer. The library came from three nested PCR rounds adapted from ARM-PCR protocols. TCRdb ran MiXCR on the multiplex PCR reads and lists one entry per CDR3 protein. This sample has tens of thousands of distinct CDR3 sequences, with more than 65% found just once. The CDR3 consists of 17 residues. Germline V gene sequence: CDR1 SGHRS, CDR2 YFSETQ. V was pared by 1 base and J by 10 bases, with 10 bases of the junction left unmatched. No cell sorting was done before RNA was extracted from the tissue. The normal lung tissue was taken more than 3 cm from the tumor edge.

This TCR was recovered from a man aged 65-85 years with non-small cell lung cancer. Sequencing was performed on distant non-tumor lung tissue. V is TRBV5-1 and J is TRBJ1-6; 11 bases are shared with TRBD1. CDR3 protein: CASSLIGQGASKSPLHF. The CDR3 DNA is TGCGCCAGCAGCTTGATCGGACAGGGGGCTTCCAAATCACCCCTCCACTTT.